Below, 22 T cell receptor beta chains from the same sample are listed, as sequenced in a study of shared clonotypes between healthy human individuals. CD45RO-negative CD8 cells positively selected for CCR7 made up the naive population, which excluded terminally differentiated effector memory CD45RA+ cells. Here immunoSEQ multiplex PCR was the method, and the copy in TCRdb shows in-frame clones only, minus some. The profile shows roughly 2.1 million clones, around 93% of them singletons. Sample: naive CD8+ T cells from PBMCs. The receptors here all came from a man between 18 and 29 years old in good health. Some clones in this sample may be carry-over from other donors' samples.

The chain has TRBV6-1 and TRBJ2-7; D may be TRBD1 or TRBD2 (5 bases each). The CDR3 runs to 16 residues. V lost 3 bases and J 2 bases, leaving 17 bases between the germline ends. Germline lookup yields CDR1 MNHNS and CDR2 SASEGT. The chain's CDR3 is CASSDREPGRTYEQYF. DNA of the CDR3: TGTGCCAGCAGTGACCGAGAACCGGGACGGACCTACGAGCAGTACTTC.

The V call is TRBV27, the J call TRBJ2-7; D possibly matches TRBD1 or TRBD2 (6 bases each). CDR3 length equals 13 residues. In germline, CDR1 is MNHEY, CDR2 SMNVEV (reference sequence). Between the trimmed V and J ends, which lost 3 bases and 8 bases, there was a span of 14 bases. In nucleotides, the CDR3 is TGTGCCAGCAGTTTTGCAGGGGCGGGACAGCAGTACTTC. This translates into CASSFAGAGQQYF.

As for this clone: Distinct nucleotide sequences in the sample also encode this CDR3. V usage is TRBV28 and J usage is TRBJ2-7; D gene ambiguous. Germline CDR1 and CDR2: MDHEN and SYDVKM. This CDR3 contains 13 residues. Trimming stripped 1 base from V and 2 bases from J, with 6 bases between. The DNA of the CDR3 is TGTGCCAGCAGTTTATCCCCAGCCTACGAGCAGTACTTC. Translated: CASSLSPAYEQYF.

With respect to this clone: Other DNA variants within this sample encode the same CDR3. The CDR3 bases are TGTGCCAGCAGTTTAGCGGGAGTAGCCTACGAGCAGTACTTC. Translation: CASSLAGVAYEQYF. The chain uses TRBV27 and TRBJ2-7; TRBD2 agrees at 7 bases. Losses at the gene ends were 2 bases for V and 2 bases for J; bases not matched to a gene: 3. From germline, CDR1 is MNHEY and CDR2 SMNVEV (reference sequence). The CDR3 spans 14 residues.

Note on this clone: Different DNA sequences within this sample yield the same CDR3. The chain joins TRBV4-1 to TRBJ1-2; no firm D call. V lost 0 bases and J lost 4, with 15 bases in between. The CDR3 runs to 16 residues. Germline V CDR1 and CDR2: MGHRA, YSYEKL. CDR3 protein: CASSQDFNFQSYGYTF. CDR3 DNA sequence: TGCGCCAGCAGCCAAGATTTTAACTTCCAATCCTATGGCTACACCTTC.

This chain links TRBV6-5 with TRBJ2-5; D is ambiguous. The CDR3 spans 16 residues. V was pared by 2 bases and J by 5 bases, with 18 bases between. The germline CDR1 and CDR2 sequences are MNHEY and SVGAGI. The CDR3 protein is CASSYDPGRPEETQYF. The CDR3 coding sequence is TGTGCCAGCAGTTACGACCCCGGGCGTCCCGAGGAGACCCAGTACTTC.

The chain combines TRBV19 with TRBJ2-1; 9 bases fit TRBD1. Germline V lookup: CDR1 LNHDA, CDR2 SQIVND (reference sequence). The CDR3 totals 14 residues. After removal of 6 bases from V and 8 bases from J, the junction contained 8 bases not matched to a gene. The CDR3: CASRDRGSADEQFF. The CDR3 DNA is TGTGCCAGTAGAGACAGGGGGTCAGCCGATGAGCAGTTCTTC.

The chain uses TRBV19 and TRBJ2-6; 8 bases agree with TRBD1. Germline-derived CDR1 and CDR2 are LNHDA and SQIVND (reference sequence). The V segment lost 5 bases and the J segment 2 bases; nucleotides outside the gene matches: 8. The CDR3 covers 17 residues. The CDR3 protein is CASSQDREGPGANVLTF. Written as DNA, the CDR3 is TGTGCCAGTAGTCAGGACAGGGAAGGACCTGGGGCCAACGTCCTGACTTTC.

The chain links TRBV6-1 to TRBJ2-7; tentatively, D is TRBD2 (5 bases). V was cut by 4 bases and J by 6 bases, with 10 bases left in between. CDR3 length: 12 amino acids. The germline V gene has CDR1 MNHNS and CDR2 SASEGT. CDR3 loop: CASSGLLSEQYF. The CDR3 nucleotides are TGTGCCAGCAGTGGACTACTATCCGAGCAGTACTTC.

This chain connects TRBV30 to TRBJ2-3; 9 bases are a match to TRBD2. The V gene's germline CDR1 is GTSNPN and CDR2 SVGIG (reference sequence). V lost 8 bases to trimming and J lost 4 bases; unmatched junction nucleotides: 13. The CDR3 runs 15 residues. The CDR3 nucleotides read TGTGCCACCGAAGACCGGACTAGCGAGGCAGATACGCAGTATTTT. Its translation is CATEDRTSEADTQYF.

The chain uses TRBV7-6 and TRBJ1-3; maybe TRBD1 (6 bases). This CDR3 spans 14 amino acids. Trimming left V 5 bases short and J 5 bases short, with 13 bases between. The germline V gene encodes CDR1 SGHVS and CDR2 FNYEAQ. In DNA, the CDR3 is TGTGCCAGCAGCCCAGGGGAACTCAGAAACACCATATATTTT. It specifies CASSPGELRNTIYF.

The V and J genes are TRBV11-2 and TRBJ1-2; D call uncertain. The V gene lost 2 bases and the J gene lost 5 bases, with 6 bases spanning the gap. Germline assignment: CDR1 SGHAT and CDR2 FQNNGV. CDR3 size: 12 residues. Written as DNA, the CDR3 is TGTGCCAGCAGCTTAAGCCCTTATGGCTACACCTTC. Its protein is CASSLSPYGYTF.

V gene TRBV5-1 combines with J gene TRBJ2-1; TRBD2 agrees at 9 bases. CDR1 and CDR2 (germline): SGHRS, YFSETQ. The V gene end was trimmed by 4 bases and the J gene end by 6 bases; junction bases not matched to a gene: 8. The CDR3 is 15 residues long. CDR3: CASSAWAGGANEQFF. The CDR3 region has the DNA TGCGCCAGCAGCGCATGGGCGGGAGGGGCCAATGAGCAGTTCTTC.

In DNA form, the CDR3 reads TGTGCCAGCAGTTTTTCCGCAGGGGGGAATCAGCCCCAGCATTTT. It is translated as CASSFSAGGNQPQHF. The chain employs TRBV27 and TRBJ1-5; TRBD1 matches at 7 bases. This CDR3 is built from 15 residues. V shed 3 bases, J shed 4 bases, and the junction held 6 bases outside the gene matches. The germline CDR1 and CDR2 sequences are MNHEY and SMNVEV (reference sequence).

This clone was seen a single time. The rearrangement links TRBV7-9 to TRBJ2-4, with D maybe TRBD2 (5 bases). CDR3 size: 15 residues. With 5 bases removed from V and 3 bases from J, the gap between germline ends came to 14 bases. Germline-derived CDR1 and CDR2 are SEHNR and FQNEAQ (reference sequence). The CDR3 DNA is TGTGCCAGCAGCCCGGAGGTTTACGGCAAAAACATTCAGTACTTC. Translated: CASSPEVYGKNIQYF.

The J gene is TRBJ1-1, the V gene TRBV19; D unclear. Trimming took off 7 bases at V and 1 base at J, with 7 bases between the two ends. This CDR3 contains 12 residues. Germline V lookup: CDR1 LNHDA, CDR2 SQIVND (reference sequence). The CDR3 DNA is TGTGCCAGTACGATAGAGAACACTGAAGCTTTCTTT. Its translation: CASTIENTEAFF.

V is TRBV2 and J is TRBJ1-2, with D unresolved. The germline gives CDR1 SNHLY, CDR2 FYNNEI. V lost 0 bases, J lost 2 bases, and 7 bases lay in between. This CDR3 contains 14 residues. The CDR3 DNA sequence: TGTGCCAGCAGTGAAGCATCCGGGAACTATGGCTACACCTTC. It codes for CASSEASGNYGYTF.

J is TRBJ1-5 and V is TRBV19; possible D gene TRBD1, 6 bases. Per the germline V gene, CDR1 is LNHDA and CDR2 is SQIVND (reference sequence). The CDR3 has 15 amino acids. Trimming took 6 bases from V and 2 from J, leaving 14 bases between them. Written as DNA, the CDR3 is TGTGCCAGTAGCCCAAACAGGGACGGCAATCAGCCCCAGCATTTT. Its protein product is CASSPNRDGNQPQHF.

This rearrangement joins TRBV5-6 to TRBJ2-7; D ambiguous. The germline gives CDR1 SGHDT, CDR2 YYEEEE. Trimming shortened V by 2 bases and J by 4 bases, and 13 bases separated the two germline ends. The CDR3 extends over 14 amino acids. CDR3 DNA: TGTGCCAGCAGCTTCCTCCCGGCGGCTTACGAGCAGTACTTC. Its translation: CASSFLPAAYEQYF.

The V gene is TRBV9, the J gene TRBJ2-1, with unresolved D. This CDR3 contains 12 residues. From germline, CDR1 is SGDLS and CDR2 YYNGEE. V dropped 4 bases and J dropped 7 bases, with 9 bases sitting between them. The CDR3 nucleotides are TGTGCCAGCAGCATGTTCGGTAATGAGCAGTTCTTC. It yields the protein CASSMFGNEQFF.

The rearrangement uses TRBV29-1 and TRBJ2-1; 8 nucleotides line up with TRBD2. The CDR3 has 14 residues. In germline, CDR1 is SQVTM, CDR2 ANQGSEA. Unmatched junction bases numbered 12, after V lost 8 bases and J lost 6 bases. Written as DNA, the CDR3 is TGCAGCCTCCCCGCTACTAGCGGTTCCAATGAGCAGTTCTTC. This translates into CSLPATSGSNEQFF.

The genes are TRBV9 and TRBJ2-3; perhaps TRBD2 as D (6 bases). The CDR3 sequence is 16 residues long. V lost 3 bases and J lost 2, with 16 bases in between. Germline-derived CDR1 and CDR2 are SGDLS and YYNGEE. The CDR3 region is CASSAGVADYTDTQYF. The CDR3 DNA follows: TGTGCCAGCAGCGCTGGGGTAGCGGACTACACAGATACGCAGTATTTT.